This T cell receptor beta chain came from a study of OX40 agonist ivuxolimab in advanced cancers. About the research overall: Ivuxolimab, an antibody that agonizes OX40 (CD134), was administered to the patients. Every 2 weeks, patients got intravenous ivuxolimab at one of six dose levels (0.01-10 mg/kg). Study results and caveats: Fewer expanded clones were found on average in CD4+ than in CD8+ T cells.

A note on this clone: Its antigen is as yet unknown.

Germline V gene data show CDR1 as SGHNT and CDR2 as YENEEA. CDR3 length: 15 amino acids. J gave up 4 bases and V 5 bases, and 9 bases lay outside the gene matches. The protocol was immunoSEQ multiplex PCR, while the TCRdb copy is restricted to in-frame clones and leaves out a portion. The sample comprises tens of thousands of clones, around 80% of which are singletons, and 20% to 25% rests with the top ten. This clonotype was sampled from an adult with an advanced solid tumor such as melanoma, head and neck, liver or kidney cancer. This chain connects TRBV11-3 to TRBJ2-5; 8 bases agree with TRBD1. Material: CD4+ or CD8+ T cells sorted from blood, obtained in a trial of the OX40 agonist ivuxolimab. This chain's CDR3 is CASSPSGGSGETQYF. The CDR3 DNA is TGTGCCAGCAGCCCCTCAGGGGGCTCCGGAGAGACCCAGTACTTC.